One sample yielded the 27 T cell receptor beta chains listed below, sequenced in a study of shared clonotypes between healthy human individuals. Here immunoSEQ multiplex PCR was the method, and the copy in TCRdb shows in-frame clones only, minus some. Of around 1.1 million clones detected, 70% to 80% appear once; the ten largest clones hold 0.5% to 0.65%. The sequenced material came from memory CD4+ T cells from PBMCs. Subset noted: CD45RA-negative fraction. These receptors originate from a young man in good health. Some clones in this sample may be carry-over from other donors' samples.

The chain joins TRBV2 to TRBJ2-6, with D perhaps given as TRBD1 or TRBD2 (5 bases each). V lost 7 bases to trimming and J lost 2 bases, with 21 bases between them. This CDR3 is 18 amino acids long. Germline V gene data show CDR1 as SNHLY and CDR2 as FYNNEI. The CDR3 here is CASKPGHKRGAGANVLTF. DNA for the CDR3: TGTGCCAGCAAGCCGGGGCACAAAAGGGGCGCTGGGGCCAACGTCCTGACTTTC.

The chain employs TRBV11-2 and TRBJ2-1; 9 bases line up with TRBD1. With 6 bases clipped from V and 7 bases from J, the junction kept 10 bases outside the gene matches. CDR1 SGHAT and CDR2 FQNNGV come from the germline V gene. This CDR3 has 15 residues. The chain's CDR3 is CASRSPDRGINEQFF. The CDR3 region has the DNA TGTGCCAGCAGGTCCCCGGACAGGGGTATTAATGAGCAGTTCTTC. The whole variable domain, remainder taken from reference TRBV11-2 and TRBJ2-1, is EAGVAQSPRYKIIEKRQSVAFWCNPISGHATLYWYQQILGQGPKLLIQFQNNGVVDDSQLPKDRFSAERLKGVDSTLKIQPAKLEDSAVYLCASRSPDRGINEQFFGPGTRLTVL.

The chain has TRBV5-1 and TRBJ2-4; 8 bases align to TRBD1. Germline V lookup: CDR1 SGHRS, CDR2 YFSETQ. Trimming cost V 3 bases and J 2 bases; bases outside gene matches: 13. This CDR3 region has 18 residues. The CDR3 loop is CASSYTPGGVWSKNIQYF. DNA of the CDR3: TGCGCCAGCAGCTACACTCCAGGGGGCGTGTGGTCCAAAAACATTCAGTACTTC.

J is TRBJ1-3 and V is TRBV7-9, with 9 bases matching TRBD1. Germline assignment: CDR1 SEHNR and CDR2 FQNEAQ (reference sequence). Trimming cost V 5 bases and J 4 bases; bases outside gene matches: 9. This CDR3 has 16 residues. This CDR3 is CASSLGQGLSGNTIYF. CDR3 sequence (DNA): TGTGCCAGCAGCCTGGGACAGGGACTGTCAGGAAACACCATATATTTT. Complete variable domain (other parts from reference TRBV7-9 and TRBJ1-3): DTGVSQNPRHKITKRGQNVTFRCDPISEHNRLYWYRQTLGQGPEFLTYFQNEAQLEKSRLLSDRFSAERPKGSFSTLEIQRTEQGDSAMYLCASSLGQGLSGNTIYFGEGSWLTVV.

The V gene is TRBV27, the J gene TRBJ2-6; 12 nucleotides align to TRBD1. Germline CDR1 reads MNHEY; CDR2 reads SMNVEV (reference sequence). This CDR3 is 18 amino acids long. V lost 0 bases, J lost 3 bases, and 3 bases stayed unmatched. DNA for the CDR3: TGTGCCAGCAGTTTATCGGGACAGGGGGCGTATGGGGCCAACGTCCTGACTTTC. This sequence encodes CASSLSGQGAYGANVLTF.

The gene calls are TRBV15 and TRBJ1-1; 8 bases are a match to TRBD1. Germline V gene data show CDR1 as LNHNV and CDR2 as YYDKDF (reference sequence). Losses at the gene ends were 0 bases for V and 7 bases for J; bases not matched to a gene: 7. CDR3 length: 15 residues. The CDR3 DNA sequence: TGTGCCACCAGCAGAGACAGGGGGCGCGGGGGTGAAGCTTTCTTT. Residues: CATSRDRGRGGEAFF.

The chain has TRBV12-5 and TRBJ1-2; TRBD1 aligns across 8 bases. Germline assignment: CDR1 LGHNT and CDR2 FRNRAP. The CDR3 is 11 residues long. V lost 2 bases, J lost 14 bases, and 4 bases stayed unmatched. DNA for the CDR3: TGTGCTAGTGGTTTGATACAGGGGGTTACCTTC. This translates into CASGLIQGVTF.

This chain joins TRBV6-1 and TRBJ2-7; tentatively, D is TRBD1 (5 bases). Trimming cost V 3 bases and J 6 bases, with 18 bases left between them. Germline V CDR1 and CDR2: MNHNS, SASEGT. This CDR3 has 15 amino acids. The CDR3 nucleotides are TGTGCCAGCAGTGAGGGGCGTAGGAAAAGTCCCGAGCAGTACTTC. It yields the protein CASSEGRRKSPEQYF.

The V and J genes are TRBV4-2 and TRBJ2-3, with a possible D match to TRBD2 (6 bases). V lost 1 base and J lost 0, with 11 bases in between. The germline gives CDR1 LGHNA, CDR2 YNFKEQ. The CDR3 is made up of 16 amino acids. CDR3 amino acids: CASSQGIADSTDTQYF. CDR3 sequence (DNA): TGTGCCAGCAGCCAAGGTATAGCGGATAGCACAGATACGCAGTATTTT.

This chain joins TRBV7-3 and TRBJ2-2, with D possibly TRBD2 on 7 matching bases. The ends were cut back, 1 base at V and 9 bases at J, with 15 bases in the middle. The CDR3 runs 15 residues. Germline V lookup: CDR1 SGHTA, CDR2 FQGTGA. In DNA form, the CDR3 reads TGTGCCAGCAGCTTAAATCGGGGGGCGAAACGGGAGCTGTTTTTT. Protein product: CASSLNRGAKRELFF. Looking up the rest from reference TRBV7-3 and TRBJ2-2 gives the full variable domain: GAGVSQTPSNKVTEKGKYVELRCDPISGHTALYWYRQSLGQGPEFLIYFQGTGAADDSGLPNDRFFAVRPEGSVSTLKIQRTERGDSAVYLCASSLNRGAKRELFFGEGSRLTVL.

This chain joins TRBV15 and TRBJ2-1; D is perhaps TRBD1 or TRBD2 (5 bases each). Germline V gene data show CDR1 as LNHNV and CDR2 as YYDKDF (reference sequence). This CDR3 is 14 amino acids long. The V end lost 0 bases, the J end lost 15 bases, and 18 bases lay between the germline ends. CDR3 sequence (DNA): TGTGCCACCAGCAGAGATTCGCTCTTGGGGGAGTTGTTCTTC. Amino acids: CATSRDSLLGELFF.

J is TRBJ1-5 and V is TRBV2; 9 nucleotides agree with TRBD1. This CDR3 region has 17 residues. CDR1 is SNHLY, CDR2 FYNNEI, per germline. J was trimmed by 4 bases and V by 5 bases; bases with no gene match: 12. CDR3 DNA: TGTGCCAGCAGTAAGGACAGGGGTTATGGATCAAATCAGCCCCAGCATTTT. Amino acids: CASSKDRGYGSNQPQHF.

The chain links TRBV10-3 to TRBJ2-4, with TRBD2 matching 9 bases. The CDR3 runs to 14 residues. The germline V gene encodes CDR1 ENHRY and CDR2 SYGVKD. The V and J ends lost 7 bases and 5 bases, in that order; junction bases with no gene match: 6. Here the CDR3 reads CAIKAGGLENIQYF. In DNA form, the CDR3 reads TGTGCCATCAAGGCGGGAGGGCTAGAAAACATTCAGTACTTC.

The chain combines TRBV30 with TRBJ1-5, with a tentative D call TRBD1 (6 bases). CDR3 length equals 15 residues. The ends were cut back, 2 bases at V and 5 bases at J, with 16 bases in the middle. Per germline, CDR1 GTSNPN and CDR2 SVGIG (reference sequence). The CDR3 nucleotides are TGTGCCTGGAGTATAGGGCAGGGGCTCTATCAGCCCCAGCATTTT. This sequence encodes CAWSIGQGLYQPQHF. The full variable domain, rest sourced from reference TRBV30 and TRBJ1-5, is SQTIHQWPATLVQPVGSPLSLECTVEGTSNPNLYWYRQAAGRGLQLLFYSVGIGQISSEVPQNLSASRPQDRQFILSSKKLLLSDSGFYLCAWSIGQGLYQPQHFGDGTRLSIL.

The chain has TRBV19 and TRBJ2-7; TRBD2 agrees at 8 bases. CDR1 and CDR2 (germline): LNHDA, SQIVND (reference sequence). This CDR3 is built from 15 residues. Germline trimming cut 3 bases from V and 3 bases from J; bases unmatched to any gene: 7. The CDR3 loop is CASSMASGSIYEQYF. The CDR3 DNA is TGTGCCAGTAGTATGGCTAGCGGGTCGATCTACGAGCAGTACTTC.

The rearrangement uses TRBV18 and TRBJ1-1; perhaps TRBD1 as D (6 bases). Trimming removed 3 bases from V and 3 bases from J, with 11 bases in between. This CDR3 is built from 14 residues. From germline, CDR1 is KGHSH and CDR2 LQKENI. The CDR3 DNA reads TGTGCCAGCTCACCTTACTCAGGGGACACTGAAGCTTTCTTT. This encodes CASSPYSGDTEAFF.

The CDR3 nucleotides are TGTGCCAGTAGTGCATTTGGGCAGGGGGGATACTATGGCTACACCTTC. It yields the protein CASSAFGQGGYYGYTF. The rearrangement links TRBV19 to TRBJ1-2; the match to TRBD1 covers 7 bases. CDR3 length: 16 residues. V dropped 5 bases and J dropped 3; count of bases not matched to a gene: 12. The germline gives CDR1 LNHDA, CDR2 SQIVND (reference sequence).

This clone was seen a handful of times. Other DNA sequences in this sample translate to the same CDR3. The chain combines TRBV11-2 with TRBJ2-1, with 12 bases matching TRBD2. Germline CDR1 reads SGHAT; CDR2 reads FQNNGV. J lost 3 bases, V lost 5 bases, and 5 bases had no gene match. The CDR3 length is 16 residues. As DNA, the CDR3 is TGTGCCAGCAGCCCTCGACTAGCGGGAGTCTACAATGAGCAGTTCTTC. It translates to CASSPRLAGVYNEQFF.

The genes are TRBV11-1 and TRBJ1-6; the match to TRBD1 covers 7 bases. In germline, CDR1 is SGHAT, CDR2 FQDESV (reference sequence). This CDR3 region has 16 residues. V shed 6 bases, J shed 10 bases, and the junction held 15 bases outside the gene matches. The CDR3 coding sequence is TGTGCCAGCAGTCCGACCCCCGACAGGGAAGGATCACCCCTCCACTTT. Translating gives CASSPTPDREGSPLHF.

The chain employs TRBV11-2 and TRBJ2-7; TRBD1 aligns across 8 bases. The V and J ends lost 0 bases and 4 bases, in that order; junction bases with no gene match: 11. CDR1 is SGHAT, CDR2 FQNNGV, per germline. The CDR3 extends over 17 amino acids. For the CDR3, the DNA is TGTGCCAGCAGCTTAGATAGACAGGCCAGGGGGCTTTACGAGCAGTACTTC. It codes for CASSLDRQARGLYEQYF.

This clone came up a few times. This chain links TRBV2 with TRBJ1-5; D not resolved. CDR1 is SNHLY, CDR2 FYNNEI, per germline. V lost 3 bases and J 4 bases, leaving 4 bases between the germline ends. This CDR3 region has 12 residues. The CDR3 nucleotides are TGTGCCAGCAGTGAGTTTAATCAGCCCCAGCATTTT. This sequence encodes CASSEFNQPQHF.

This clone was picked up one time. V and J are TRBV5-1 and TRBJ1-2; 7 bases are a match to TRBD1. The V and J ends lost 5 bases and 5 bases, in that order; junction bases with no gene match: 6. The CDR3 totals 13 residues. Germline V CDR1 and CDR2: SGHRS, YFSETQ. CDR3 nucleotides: TGCGCCAGCAGGGAGGGACAGAGATATGGCTACACCTTC. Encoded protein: CASREGQRYGYTF.

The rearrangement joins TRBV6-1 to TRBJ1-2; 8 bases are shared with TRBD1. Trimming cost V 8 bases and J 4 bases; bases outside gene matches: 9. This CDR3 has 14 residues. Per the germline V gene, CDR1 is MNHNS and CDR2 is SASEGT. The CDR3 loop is CASLPQGVGYGYTF. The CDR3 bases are TGTGCCAGCTTACCACAGGGGGTAGGCTATGGCTACACCTTC.

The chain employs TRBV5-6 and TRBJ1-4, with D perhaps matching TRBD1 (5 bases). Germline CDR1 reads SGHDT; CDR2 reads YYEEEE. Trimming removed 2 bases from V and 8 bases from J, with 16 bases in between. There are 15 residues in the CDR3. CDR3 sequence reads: CASSLASRGEEKLFF. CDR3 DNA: TGTGCCAGCAGCTTAGCCAGTAGAGGGGAAGAAAAACTGTTTTTT.

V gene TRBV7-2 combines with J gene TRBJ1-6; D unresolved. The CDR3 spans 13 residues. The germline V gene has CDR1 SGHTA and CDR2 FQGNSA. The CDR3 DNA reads TGTGCTTCAGCGGGCAACCCTAATTCACCCCTCCACTTT. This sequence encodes CASAGNPNSPLHF. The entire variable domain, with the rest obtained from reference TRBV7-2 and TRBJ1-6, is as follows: GAGVSQSPSNKVTEKGKDVELRCDPISGHTALYWYRQSLGQGLEFLIYFQGNSAPDKSGLPSDRFSAERTGGSVSTLTIQRTQQEDSAVYLCASAGNPNSPLHFGNGTRLTVT.

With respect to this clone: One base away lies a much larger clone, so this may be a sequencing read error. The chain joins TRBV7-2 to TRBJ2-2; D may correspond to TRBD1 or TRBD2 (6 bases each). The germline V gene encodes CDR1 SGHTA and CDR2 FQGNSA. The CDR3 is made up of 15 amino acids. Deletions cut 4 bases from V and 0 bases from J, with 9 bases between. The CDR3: CASSYGGANTGELFF. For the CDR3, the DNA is TGTGCCAGCAGCTACGGGGGCGCGAACACCGGGGAGCTGTTTTTT.

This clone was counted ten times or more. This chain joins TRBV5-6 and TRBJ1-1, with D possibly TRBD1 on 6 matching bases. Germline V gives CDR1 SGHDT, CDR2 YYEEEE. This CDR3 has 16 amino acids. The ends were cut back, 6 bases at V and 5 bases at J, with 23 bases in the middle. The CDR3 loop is CASIQLQGRGGTEAFF. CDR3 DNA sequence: TGTGCCAGCATCCAGCTGCAGGGCAGGGGAGGGACTGAAGCTTTCTTT.